This TCR beta chain came from a study of response to subunit inactivated influenza vaccine (dated by TCRdb to between 2018 and 2020). Background on the whole study: Deep quantitative T cell receptor repertoire profiling was used in the study to track responses to a trivalent subunit inactivated influenza vaccine.

Libraries were prepared through RT-PCR. Reads for this sample came from an Illumina HiSeq 2500. TCRdb trimmed the raw reads at Q25, called clones with MiXCR and kept productive beta chains. Each record represents a unique CDR3 protein, reported with the most common genes and DNA among its rows. The sample includes hundreds of thousands of distinct CDR3 sequences, with approximately 14% observed a single time. Approximately 10% of the sample is held by the ten biggest clonotypes. In this sample, this clonotype turned up a few times. The antigen it recognizes is unknown. Base qualities are not provided; no much larger clone lies one nucleotide away. The study at large found these results: The authors suggested that each seasonal influenza vaccination may recruit only a limited number of new T cells.

According to the germline V gene, CDR1 reads ENHRY and CDR2 reads SYGVKD. The CDR3 holds 12 amino acids from the cysteine to the phenylalanine. Solely the CDR3 DNA is kept, with 36 bases framed from the first base. The V and J ends are trimmed by 4 bases and 4 bases, leaving 7 bases between them. The source is a man aged 45-65 years who received an inactivated influenza vaccine. Donor details come from another sample of the same person, matched by shared clones. This specimen consisted of PBMCs from blood, obtained 11 to 12 days after vaccination. The receptor chain draws on TRBV10-3 and TRBJ1-1; matching of 5 bases hints at TRBD1 as the D gene. The nucleotide sequence reads as follows: TGTGCCATCAGTGCAAGGGGCACTGAAGCTTTCTTT. The encoded protein is CAISARGTEAFF.